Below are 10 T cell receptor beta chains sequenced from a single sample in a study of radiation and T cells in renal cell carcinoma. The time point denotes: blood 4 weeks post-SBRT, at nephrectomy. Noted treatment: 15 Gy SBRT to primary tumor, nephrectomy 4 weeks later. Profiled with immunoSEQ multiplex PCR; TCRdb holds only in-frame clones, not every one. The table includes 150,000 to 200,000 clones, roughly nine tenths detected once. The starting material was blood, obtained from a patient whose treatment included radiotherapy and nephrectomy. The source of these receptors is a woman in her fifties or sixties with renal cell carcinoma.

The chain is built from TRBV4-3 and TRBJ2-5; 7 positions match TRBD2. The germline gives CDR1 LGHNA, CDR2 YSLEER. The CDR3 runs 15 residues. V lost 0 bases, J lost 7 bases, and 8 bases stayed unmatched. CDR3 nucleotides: TGCGCCAGCAGCCAAGATTGGGGGAGGGATAGGACCCAGTACTTC. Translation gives CASSQDWGRDRTQYF.

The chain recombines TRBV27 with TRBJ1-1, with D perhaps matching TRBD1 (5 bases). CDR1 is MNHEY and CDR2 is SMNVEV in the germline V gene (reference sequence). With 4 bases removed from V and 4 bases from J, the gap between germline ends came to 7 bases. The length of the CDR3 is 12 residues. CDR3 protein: CASSSGVTEAFF. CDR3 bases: TGTGCCAGCAGTTCGGGGGTCACTGAAGCTTTCTTT.

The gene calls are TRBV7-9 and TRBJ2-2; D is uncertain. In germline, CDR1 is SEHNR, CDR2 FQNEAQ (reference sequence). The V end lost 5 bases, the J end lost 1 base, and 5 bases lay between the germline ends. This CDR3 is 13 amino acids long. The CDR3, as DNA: TGTGCCAGCAGCCCGCAGAACACCGGGGAGCTGTTTTTT. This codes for CASSPQNTGELFF.

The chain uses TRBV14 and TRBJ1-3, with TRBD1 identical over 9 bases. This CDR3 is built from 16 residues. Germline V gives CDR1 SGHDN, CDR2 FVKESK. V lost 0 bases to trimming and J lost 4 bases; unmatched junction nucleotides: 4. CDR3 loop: CASSQEGTGRGNTIYF. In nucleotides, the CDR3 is TGTGCCAGCAGCCAAGAAGGGACAGGGAGAGGAAACACCATATATTTT.

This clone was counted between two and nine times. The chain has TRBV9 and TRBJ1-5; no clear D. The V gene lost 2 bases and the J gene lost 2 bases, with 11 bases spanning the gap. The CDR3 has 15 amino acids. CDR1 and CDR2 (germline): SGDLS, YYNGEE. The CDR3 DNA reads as TGTGCCAGCAGCGTGGAGGGCTACGGCAATCAGCCCCAGCATTTT. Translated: CASSVEGYGNQPQHF.

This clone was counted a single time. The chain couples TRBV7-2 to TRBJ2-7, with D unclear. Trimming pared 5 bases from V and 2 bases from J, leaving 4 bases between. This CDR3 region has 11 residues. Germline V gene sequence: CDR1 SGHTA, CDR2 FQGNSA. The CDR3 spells CASSPTYEQYF. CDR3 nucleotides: TGTGCCAGCAGCCCAACCTACGAGCAGTACTTC.

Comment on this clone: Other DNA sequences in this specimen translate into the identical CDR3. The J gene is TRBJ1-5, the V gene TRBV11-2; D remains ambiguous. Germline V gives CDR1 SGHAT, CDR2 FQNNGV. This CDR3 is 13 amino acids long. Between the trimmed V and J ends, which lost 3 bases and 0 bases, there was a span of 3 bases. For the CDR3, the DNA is TGTGCCAGCAGCTTTAATAGCAATCAGCCCCAGCATTTT. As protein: CASSFNSNQPQHF.

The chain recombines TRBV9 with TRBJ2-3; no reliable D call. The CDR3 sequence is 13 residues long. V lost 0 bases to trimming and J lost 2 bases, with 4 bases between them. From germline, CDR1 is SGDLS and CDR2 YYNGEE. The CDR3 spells CASSVGVTDTQYF. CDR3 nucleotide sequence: TGTGCCAGCAGCGTAGGGGTCACAGATACGCAGTATTTT. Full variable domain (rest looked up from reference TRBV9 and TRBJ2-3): DSGVTQTPKHLITATGQRVTLRCSPRSGDLSVYWYQQSLDQGLQFLIQYYNGEERAKGNILERFSAQQFPDLHSELNLSSLELGDSALYFCASSVGVTDTQYFGPGTRLTVL.

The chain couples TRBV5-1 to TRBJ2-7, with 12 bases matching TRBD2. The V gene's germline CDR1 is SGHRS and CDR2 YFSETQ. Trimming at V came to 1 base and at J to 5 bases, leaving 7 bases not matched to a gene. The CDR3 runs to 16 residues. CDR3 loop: CASSLTLAGGRDEQYF. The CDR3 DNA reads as TGCGCCAGCAGCTTGACCCTAGCGGGGGGGCGAGACGAGCAGTACTTC.

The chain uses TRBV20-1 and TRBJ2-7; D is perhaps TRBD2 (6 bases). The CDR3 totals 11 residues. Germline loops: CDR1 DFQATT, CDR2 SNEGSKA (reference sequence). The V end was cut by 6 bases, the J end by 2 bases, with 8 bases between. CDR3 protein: CSARDAYEQYF. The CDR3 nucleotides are TGCAGTGCGCGGGATGCCTACGAGCAGTACTTC.